This T cell receptor (beta chain) was retrieved from a study of blood T cells in healthy people across ages (dated by TCRdb to 2013 to 2016). About the full investigation: In model experiments, roughly one uniquely barcoded TCR beta cDNA molecule per two T cells was captured by template switching. Age-related changes in TCR beta repertoire diversity were measured in the study by deep sequencing normalized with unique cDNA molecular identifiers. The donors were split into four age groups: young (average around 15 years), middle-aged (39), aged (roughly 68) and long-lived (under 85). To avoid experimental bias, donors of different ages were distributed randomly across sequencing lanes. Using the same blood draw, the study looked at two additional independent replicas of 1 million unique cDNA reads for two donors, one aged 18 to 30 and the other aged 80 or older. The investigation overall reported the following: Observed TCR beta diversity per million T cells fell roughly linearly with age, and a significant reduction was already apparent by age around 40. Bulk unsorted PBMC profiling prevented conclusive comparison of naive and antigen-experienced compartments. The long-lived group showed more naive CD4+ T cells, fewer expanded clones and increased TCR diversity than the aged group, suggesting age selection. There was a strong correlation between observed TCR beta diversity and the percentage of naive T cells measured by flow cytometry. Estimates of total diversity based on one million sequenced T cells were regarded as lower bounds and as underestimates. Because the CMV infection status of the donors was unknown, age-related changes in expanded clonotypes may potentially have been confounded.

Regarding this clonotype: Its antigen has not been determined. Base qualities were left out, and no much larger clone turns up one base away.

The method was 5' RACE. Sequenced using an Illumina HiSeq 2500. The second PCR ran for about 6 to 12 cycles and used a J-beta primer mix along with a sample-barcoded 5' primer. A unique molecular identifier was introduced onto each TCR beta cDNA molecule by a template-switch 5' adaptor carrying 12 random nucleotides. Each sample yielded at least 2.5 million CDR3-containing paired-end reads. First-strand cDNA synthesis was performed from all RNA using the Mint cDNA synthesis kit, with priming by a TRBC-specific oligonucleotide. Following uracil-DNA glycosylase treatment, a first 18-cycle PCR with universal primers M1SS and BC2_uni_R was performed on all cDNA. For the original study's pipeline: Each sample was normalized by randomly selecting 1 million high-quality reads, each carrying a distinct molecular identifier. Instead of being binned into consensus sequences, reads with shared molecular identifiers were discarded. CDR3 identification, clonotype clustering and error correction used MiTCR with a Q25 quality threshold and the strictest error-elimination algorithm. Lower-bound total TCR beta diversity was estimated with a nonparametric unseen species model using Euler transformation. Starting from the raw public reads, TCRdb applied fastp trimming at Q25, assembled clones with MiXCR and retained in-frame beta chains. Every entry covers one CDR3 protein and lists the most common genes and DNA from its rows. The V and J calls and clone size come from TCRdb's table, not from the authors' own analysis. The sample table holds around 650,000 distinct CDR3 sequences, of which less than 40% were seen once. The top ten constitute 15% to 19% of the sample.

The roughly 37 donors, aged about 6 to 100 years, were systemically healthy Caucasian individuals from Russia. Each donor gave about 9.7 milliliters of peripheral blood, drawn into EDTA-treated Vacutainer tubes. Ficoll-Paque density-gradient centrifugation was used to isolate PBMCs, with at least 6.5 million per sample. Trizol reagent was used to extract total RNA from PBMCs, with at least 5 micrograms per sample. Naive CD45RAhigh/CD27high T cell percentages were measured by flow cytometry on a PBMC aliquot from every donor. CDR1 and CDR2, looked up from the germline V gene, are SQVTM and ANQGSEA. The CDR3 starts with the cysteine, ends with the phenylalanine, and has 17 residues. The read is trimmed to its CDR3 DNA, 51 bases read in frame from base 1. For this chain, trimming is 4 bases at the V end and 8 bases at the J end, and the number of junction bases without a gene match is 22.

This chain joins TRBV29-1 to TRBJ1-2, and 7 junctional nucleotides match TRBD1. The sequencing sample was made of blood. This TCR came from a woman aged 80 or over in good health. Donor details come from another sample of the same person, matched by shared clones. The CDR3 region has the sequence CSVAAWDMRQGVRGYTF. The nucleotides read TGCAGCGTTGCGGCCTGGGATATGAGGCAGGGGGTGAGAGGCTACACCTTC.